This entry lists 21 T cell receptor beta chains sequenced from one sample in a study of cytomegalovirus exposure and HLA in healthy donors. Using immunoSEQ multiplex PCR, the repertoire was profiled, and TCRdb retains in-frame clones only, with some absent. This table holds approximately 170,000 clones, around 81% found once. The sequenced material came from PBMCs. The receptors shown here come from a man aged 30 to 45 in good health and CMV-seropositive.

This sequence joins TRBV6-6 and TRBJ1-1; perhaps TRBD1 as D (6 bases). Trimming shortened V by 2 bases and J by 1 base, and 11 bases separated the two germline ends. Germline values: CDR1 MNHNY, CDR2 SVGAGI (reference sequence). The CDR3 has 15 amino acids. The CDR3 protein is CASSYPDRGNTEAFF. The CDR3, as DNA: TGTGCCAGCAGTTACCCGGACAGAGGGAACACTGAAGCTTTCTTT.

This clone was counted ten times or more. The chain carries TRBV19 and TRBJ1-2, with 7 bases fitting TRBD1. There are 14 residues in the CDR3. After removal of 0 bases from V and 8 bases from J, the junction contained 6 bases not matched to a gene. The germline V gene has CDR1 LNHDA and CDR2 SQIVND (reference sequence). The CDR3 loop reads CASSIELTGHGYTF. DNA for the CDR3: TGTGCCAGTAGTATAGAACTGACAGGGCACGGCTACACCTTC. Complete variable domain (other parts from reference TRBV19 and TRBJ1-2): DGGITQSPKYLFRKEGQNVTLSCEQNLNHDAMYWYRQDPGQGLRLIYYSQIVNDFQKGDIAEGYSVSREKKESFPLTVTSAQKNPTAFYLCASSIELTGHGYTFGSGTRLTVV.

About this clone itself: A read error may explain this, as a much larger clone is one base away. This rearrangement joins TRBV7-9 to TRBJ2-7; perhaps TRBD1 as D (5 bases). V gave up 4 bases and J gave up 2 bases, with 6 bases separating them. Germline CDR1 is SEHNR and CDR2 is FQNEAQ (reference sequence). The CDR3 extends over 12 amino acids. CDR3 nucleotides: TGTGCCAGCAGCTCAGGGCCCTACGAGCAGTACTTC. Translating gives CASSSGPYEQYF.

The chain uses TRBV7-2 and TRBJ2-3; no firm D call. Looked up from germline, CDR1 is SGHTA and CDR2 is FQGNSA. The CDR3 is made up of 12 amino acids. Trimming shortened V by 4 bases and J by 4 bases, and 6 bases separated the two germline ends. CDR3 bases: TGTGCCAGCAGCTCAATCCCAGATACGCAGTATTTT. This encodes CASSSIPDTQYF.

The chain uses TRBV12-5 and TRBJ1-1, with TRBD1 identical over 7 bases. The ends lost 4 bases at V and 0 bases at J; junction bases unmatched: 5. There are 15 residues in the CDR3. Germline loops: CDR1 LGHNT, CDR2 FRNRAP. The CDR3 DNA sequence: TGTGCTAGTGGTTCCGGGGACAGCCTGAACACTGAAGCTTTCTTT. The encoded protein is CASGSGDSLNTEAFF.

The rearrangement links TRBV7-9 to TRBJ1-1, with 9 bases aligning to TRBD1. Germline V gene data show CDR1 as SEHNR and CDR2 as FQNEAQ (reference sequence). J gave up 5 bases and V 2 bases, and 9 bases lay outside the gene matches. The CDR3 consists of 16 residues. CDR3 sequence: CASSLSDRQGGTEAFF. The CDR3 coding sequence is TGTGCCAGCAGCTTATCCGACCGACAGGGGGGAACTGAAGCTTTCTTT.

The chain carries TRBV5-6 and TRBJ2-1; 9 nucleotides agree with TRBD2. This CDR3 spans 15 amino acids. After removal of 7 bases from V and 0 bases from J, the junction contained 5 bases not matched to a gene. The germline V gene has CDR1 SGHDT and CDR2 YYEEEE. CDR3 loop: CASVRLADSYNEQFF. The CDR3 nucleotides read TGTGCCAGCGTAAGACTAGCGGACTCCTACAATGAGCAGTTCTTC.

V gene TRBV5-8 combines with J gene TRBJ1-2; no clear D gene. The V and J ends lost 3 bases and 0 bases respectively, with 9 bases between them. Germline lookup yields CDR1 SGHTS and CDR2 YDEGEE. The CDR3 has 14 residues. CDR3 nucleotide sequence: TGTGCCAGCAGCTCCGGGGATTCTAACTATGGCTACACCTTC. Its translation: CASSSGDSNYGYTF.

The rearrangement uses TRBV7-9 and TRBJ1-2; 9 bases are a match to TRBD1. Looked up from germline, CDR1 is SEHNR and CDR2 is FQNEAQ (reference sequence). V was pared by 4 bases and J by 5 bases, with 11 bases of the junction left unmatched. CDR3 length: 16 residues. The CDR3 loop reads CASSSTAPGQGYGYTF. The CDR3 coding sequence is TGTGCCAGCAGCTCAACCGCCCCGGGACAGGGTTATGGCTACACCTTC.

V is TRBV11-2 and J is TRBJ2-1, with 9 nucleotides matching TRBD1. The junction had 13 bases not matched to a gene; V was cut back by 4 bases and J by 9 bases. The length of the CDR3 is 16 residues. Germline values: CDR1 SGHAT, CDR2 FQNNGV. Written as DNA, the CDR3 is TGTGCCAGCAGCTCTCAATGGGGACAGGGTGGGAGTGAGCAGTTCTTC. Its protein is CASSSQWGQGGSEQFF. Filled out from reference TRBV11-2 and TRBJ2-1, the complete variable domain reads EAGVAQSPRYKIIEKRQSVAFWCNPISGHATLYWYQQILGQGPKLLIQFQNNGVVDDSQLPKDRFSAERLKGVDSTLKIQPAKLEDSAVYLCASSSQWGQGGSEQFFGPGTRLTVL.

The chain links TRBV19 to TRBJ2-1; 7 bases line up with TRBD1. CDR3 length: 16 residues. Germline CDR1 reads LNHDA; CDR2 reads SQIVND (reference sequence). The V and J ends lost 4 bases and 0 bases, in that order; junction bases with no gene match: 6. The CDR3 DNA reads as TGTGCCAGTAGTAAGACAGGGATCGGCTCCTACAATGAGCAGTTCTTC. Its translation: CASSKTGIGSYNEQFF.

This sequence joins TRBV4-3 and TRBJ2-3, with 8 bases matching TRBD2. Germline CDR1 is LGHNA and CDR2 is YSLEER. The CDR3 has 16 residues. J was trimmed by 5 bases and V by 2 bases; bases with no gene match: 9. The CDR3: CASSQPGRGGLDTQYF. The CDR3 DNA sequence: TGCGCCAGCAGCCAACCCGGTCGGGGGGGGTTAGATACGCAGTATTTT.

V gene TRBV2 combines with J gene TRBJ1-3; maybe TRBD1 (6 bases). V was cut by 8 bases and J by 4 bases, with 12 bases left in between. The V gene's germline CDR1 is SNHLY and CDR2 FYNNEI. The length of the CDR3 is 13 residues. The chain's CDR3 is CASGGDRGNTIYF. As DNA, the CDR3 is TGTGCCAGCGGGGGCGACAGGGGAAACACCATATATTTT.

V usage is TRBV29-1 and J usage is TRBJ2-3; D uncertain. The V end lost 2 bases, the J end lost 4 bases, and 10 bases lay between the germline ends. The length of the CDR3 is 13 residues. CDR1 and CDR2 (germline): SQVTM, ANQGSEA. The CDR3 reads CSVELESPDTQYF. CDR3 nucleotide sequence: TGCAGCGTTGAACTGGAGAGCCCAGATACGCAGTATTTT.

This clone was seen only a few times. The chain has TRBV27 and TRBJ2-7, with no clear D. The CDR3 loop spans 11 amino acids. V lost 8 bases and J lost 2, with 7 bases in between. CDR1 MNHEY and CDR2 SMNVEV come from the germline V gene (reference sequence). In nucleotides, the CDR3 is TGTGCCAGCGGCCCGACCTACGAGCAGTACTTC. It yields the protein CASGPTYEQYF.

This clone was seen more than once but under ten times. This chain links TRBV19 with TRBJ1-4, with D perhaps matching TRBD1 (5 bases). This CDR3 has 15 amino acids. Germline CDR1 LNHDA, CDR2 SQIVND (reference sequence). V was cut by 7 bases and J by 3 bases, with 15 bases left in between. The CDR3 nucleotides read TGTGCCAGTACCCCTCAGTGGGGCGCTAATGAAAAACTGTTTTTT. It is translated as CASTPQWGANEKLFF.

In DNA form, the CDR3 reads TGTGCCAGCAGTTACAACACAGGGGGAGGCACTGAAGCTTTCTTT. This translates into CASSYNTGGGTEAFF. The chain joins TRBV6-5 to TRBJ1-1; 8 bases agree with TRBD1. The CDR3 contains 15 residues. The junction had 6 bases not matched to a gene; V was cut back by 2 bases and J by 4 bases. Germline-derived CDR1 and CDR2 are MNHEY and SVGAGI.

V and J are TRBV5-1 and TRBJ2-1; a possible D gene is TRBD2 (6 bases). The germline V and J ends were trimmed by 4 bases and 2 bases, with 28 bases remaining between them. From germline, CDR1 is SGHRS and CDR2 YFSETQ. The CDR3 is 20 residues long. The CDR3 loop is CASSPGPGTSSFRPYNEQFF. The CDR3 coding sequence is TGCGCCAGCAGCCCAGGGCCCGGGACTTCGAGTTTTAGGCCCTACAATGAGCAGTTCTTC.

The chain employs TRBV6-6 and TRBJ1-2; D is uncertain. Germline V CDR1 and CDR2: MNHNY, SVGAGI (reference sequence). There are 15 residues in the CDR3. V lost 0 bases to trimming and J lost 3 bases, with 11 bases between them. This CDR3 is CASSYSSVAYYGYTF. The CDR3 DNA sequence: TGTGCCAGCAGTTACTCGAGCGTGGCCTACTATGGCTACACCTTC.

The genes are TRBV6-6 and TRBJ2-1; 12 bases map to TRBD2. With V trimmed by 4 bases and J by 16 bases, 11 bases remained unmatched. The germline V gene has CDR1 MNHNY and CDR2 SVGAGI (reference sequence). CDR3 length equals 14 residues. The CDR3 sequence: CASSSSGGAGQPFF. The DNA of the CDR3 is TGTGCCAGCAGTTCTAGCGGGGGGGCTGGACAACCCTTCTTC.

The chain joins TRBV15 to TRBJ2-7; 9 bases line up with TRBD1. V lost 2 bases to trimming and J lost 6 bases; unmatched junction nucleotides: 11. CDR1 LNHNV and CDR2 YYDKDF come from the germline V gene (reference sequence). The CDR3 length is 16 residues. CDR3 sequence: CATSRRGQGIIGEQYF. As DNA, the CDR3 is TGTGCCACCAGCAGAAGGGGACAGGGAATTATTGGCGAGCAGTACTTC.